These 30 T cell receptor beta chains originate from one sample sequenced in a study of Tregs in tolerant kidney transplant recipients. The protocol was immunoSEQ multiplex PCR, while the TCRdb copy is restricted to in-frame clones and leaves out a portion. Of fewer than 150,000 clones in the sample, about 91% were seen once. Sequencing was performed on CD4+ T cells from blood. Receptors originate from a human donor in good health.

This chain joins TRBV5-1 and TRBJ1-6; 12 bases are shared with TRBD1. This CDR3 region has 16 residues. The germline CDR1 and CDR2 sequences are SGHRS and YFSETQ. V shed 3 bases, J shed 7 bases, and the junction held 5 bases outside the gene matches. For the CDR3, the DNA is TGCGCCAGCAGCTGGGGACAGGGGGCTGAGAATTCACCCCTCCACTTT. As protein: CASSWGQGAENSPLHF. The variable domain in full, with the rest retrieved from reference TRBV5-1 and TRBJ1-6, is KAGVTQTPRYLIKTRGQQVTLSCSPISGHRSVSWYQQTPGQGLQFLFEYFSETQRNKGNFPGRFSGRQFSNSRSEMNVSTLELGDSALYLCASSWGQGAENSPLHFGNGTRLTVT.

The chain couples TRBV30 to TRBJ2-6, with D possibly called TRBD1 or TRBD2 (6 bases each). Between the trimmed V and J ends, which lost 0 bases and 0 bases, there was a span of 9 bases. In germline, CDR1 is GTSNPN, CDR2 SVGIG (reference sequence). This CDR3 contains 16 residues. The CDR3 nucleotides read TGTGCCTGGAGTGTAGGGGGGTCCTCTGGGGCCAACGTCCTGACTTTC. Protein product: CAWSVGGSSGANVLTF.

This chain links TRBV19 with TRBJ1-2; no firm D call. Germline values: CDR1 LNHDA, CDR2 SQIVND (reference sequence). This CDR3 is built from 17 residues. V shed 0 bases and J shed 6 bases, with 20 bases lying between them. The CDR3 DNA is TGTGCCAGTAGTATAGACCGGGCCCTTTATAAACGGGATGGCTACACCTTC. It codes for CASSIDRALYKRDGYTF.

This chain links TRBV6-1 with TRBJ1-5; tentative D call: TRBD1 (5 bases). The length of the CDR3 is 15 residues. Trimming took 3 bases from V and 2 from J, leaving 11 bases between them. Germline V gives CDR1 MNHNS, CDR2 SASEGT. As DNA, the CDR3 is TGTGCCAGCAGTGAGCAGTTAGGGGGCAATCAGCCCCAGCATTTT. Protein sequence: CASSEQLGGNQPQHF.

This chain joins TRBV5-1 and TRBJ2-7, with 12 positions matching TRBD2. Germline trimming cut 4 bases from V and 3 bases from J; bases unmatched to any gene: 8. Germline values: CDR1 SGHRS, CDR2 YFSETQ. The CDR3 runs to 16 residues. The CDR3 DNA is TGCGCCAGCAGCCCCCGGACTAGCGGGGCCCTCTACGAGCAGTACTTC. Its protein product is CASSPRTSGALYEQYF.

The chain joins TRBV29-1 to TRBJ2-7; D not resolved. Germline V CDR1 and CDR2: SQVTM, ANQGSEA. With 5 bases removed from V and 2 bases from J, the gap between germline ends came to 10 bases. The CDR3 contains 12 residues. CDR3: CSVWTAAYEQYF. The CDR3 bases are TGCAGCGTTTGGACGGCAGCCTACGAGCAGTACTTC.

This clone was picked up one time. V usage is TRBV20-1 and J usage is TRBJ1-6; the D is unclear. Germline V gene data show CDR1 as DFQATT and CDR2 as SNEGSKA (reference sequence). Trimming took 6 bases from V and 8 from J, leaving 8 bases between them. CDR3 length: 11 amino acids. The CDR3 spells CSAGRDSPLHF. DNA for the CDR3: TGCAGTGCCGGCCGCGATTCACCCCTCCACTTT.

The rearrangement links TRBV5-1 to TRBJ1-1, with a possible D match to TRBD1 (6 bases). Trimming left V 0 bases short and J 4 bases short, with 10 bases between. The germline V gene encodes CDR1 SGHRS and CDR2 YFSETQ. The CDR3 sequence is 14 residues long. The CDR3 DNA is TGCGCCAGCAGCTTGGAGGCAGGGGTCACTGAAGCTTTCTTT. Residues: CASSLEAGVTEAFF.

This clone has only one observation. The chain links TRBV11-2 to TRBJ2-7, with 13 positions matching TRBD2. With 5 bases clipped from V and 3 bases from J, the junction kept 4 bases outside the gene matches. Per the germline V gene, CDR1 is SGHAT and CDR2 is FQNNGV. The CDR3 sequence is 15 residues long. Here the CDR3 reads CASSPTSGGFYEQYF. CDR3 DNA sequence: TGTGCCAGCAGCCCGACTAGCGGGGGGTTCTACGAGCAGTACTTC.

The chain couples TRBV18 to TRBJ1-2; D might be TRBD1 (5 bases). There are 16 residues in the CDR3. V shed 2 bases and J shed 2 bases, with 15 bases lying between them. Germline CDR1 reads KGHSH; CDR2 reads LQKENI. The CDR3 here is CASSPGGARANYGYTF. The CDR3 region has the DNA TGTGCCAGCTCACCAGGGGGAGCCAGGGCAAACTATGGCTACACCTTC.

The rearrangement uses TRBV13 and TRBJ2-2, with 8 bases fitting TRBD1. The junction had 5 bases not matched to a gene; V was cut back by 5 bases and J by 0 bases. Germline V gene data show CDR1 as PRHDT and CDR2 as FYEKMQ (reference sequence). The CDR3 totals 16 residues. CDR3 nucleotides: TGTGCCAGCAGCCCCCAGACAGGGGCGAACACCGGGGAGCTGTTTTTT. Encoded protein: CASSPQTGANTGELFF.

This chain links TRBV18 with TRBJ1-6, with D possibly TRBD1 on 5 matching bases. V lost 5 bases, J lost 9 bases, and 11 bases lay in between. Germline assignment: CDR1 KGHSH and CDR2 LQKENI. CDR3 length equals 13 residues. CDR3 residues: CASSSGGLSPLHF. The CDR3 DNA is TGTGCCAGCTCATCCGGGGGTCTTTCACCCCTCCACTTT. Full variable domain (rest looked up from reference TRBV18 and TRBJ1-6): NAGVMQNPRHLVRRRGQEARLRCSPMKGHSHVYWYRQLPEEGLKFMVYLQKENIIDESGMPKERFSAEFPKEGPSILRIQQVVRGDSAAYFCASSSGGLSPLHFGNGTRLTVT.

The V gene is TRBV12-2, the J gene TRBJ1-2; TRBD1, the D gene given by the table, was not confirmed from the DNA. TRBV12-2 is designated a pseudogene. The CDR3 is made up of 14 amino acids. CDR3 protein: CASRAGDRGPGYTF. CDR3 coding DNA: TGTGCAAGTCGCGCCGGGGACAGGGGGCCTGGCTACACCTTC.

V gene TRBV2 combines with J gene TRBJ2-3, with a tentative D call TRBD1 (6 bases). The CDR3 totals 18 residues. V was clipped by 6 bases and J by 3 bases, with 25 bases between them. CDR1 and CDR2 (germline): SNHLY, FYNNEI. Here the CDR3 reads CASRGRRWTAPGTDTQYF. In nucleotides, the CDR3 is TGTGCCAGCAGAGGCCGACGTTGGACAGCGCCTGGGACAGATACGCAGTATTTT.

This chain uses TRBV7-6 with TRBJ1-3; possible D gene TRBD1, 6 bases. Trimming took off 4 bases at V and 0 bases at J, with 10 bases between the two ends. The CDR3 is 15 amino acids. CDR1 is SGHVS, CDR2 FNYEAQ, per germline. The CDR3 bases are TGTGCCAGCAGCTCGGGACACCACTCTGGAAACACCATATATTTT. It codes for CASSSGHHSGNTIYF.

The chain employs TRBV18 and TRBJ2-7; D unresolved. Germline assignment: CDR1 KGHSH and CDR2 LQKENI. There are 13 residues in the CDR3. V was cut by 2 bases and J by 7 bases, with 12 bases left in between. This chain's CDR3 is CASSPGPSGEQYF. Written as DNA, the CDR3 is TGTGCCAGCTCACCAGGGCCCTCCGGGGAGCAGTACTTC.

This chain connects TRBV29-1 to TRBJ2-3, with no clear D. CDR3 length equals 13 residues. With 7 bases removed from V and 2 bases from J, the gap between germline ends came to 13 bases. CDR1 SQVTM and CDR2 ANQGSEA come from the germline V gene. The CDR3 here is CSETYGFTDTQYF. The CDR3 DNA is TGCAGCGAGACCTATGGGTTCACAGATACGCAGTATTTT.

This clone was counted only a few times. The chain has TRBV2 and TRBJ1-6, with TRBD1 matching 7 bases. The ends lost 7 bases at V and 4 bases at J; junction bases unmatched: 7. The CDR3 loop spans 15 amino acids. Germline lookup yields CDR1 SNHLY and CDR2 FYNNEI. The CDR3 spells CASIAGQVYNSPLHF. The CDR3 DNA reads TGTGCCAGCATCGCTGGACAGGTTTATAATTCACCCCTCCACTTT.

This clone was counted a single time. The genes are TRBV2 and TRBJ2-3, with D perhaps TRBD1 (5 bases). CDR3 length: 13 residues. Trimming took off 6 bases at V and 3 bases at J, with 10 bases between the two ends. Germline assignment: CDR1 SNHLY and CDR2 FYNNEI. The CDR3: CASRQRQTDTQYF. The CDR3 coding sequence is TGTGCCAGCAGGCAAAGACAGACAGATACGCAGTATTTT.

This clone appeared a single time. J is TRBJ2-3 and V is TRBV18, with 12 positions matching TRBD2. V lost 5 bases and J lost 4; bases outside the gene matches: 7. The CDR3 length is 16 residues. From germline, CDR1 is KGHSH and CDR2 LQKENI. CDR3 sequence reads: CASSSLAGGRADTQYF. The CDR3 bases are TGTGCCAGCTCATCCCTAGCGGGGGGGCGGGCAGATACGCAGTATTTT. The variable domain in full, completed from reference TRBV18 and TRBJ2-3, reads NAGVMQNPRHLVRRRGQEARLRCSPMKGHSHVYWYRQLPEEGLKFMVYLQKENIIDESGMPKERFSAEFPKEGPSILRIQQVVRGDSAAYFCASSSLAGGRADTQYFGPGTRLTVL.

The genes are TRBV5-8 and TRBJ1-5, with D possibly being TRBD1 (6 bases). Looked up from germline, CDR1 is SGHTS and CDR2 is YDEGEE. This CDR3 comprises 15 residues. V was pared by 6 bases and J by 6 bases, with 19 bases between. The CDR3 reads CASTPRGGRGQPQHF. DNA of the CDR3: TGTGCCAGCACCCCTCGGGGGGGGCGAGGTCAGCCCCAGCATTTT.

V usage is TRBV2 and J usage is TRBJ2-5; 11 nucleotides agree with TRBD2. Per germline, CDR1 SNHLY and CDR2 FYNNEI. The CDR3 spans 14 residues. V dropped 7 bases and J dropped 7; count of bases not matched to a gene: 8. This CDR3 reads CASMELAGVGTQYF. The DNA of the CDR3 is TGTGCCAGCATGGAACTAGCGGGGGTTGGGACCCAGTACTTC.

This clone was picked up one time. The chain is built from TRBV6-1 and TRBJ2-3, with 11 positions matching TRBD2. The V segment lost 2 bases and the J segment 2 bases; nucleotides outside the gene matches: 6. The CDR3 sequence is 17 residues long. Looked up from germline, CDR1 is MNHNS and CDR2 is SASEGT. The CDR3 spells CASSEMIAGGVTDTQYF. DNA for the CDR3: TGTGCCAGCAGTGAAATGATAGCGGGGGGGGTCACAGATACGCAGTATTTT.

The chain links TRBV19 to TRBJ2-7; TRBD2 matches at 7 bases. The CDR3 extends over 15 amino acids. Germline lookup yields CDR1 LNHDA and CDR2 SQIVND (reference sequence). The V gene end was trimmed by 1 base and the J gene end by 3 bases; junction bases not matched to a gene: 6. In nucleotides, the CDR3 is TGTGCCAGTAGTATAGCCTTGACGGGAGGCTACGAGCAGTACTTC. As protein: CASSIALTGGYEQYF.

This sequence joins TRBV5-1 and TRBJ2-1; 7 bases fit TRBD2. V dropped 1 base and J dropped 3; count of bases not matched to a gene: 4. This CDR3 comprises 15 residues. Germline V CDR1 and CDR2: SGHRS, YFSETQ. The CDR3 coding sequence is TGCGCCAGCAGCTTGAGTCCTAGCGGCTACAATGAGCAGTTCTTC. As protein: CASSLSPSGYNEQFF.

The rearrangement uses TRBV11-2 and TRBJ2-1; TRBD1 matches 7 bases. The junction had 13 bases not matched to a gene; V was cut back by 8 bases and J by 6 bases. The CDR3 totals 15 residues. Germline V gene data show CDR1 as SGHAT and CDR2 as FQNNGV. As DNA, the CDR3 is TGTGCCAGCGTCTTACTGACAGGGATACCCAATGAGCAGTTCTTC. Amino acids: CASVLLTGIPNEQFF.

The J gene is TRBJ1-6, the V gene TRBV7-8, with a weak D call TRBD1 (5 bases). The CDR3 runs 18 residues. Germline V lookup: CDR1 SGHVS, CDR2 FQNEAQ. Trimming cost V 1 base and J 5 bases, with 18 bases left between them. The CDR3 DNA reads TGTGCCAGCAGCTTAGAGGGACGGAGGATGGTAGATAATTCACCCCTCCACTTT. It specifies CASSLEGRRMVDNSPLHF.

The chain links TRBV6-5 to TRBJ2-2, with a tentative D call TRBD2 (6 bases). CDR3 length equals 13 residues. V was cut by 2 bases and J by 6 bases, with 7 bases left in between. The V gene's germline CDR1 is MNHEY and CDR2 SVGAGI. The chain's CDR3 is CASSYGGAGELFF. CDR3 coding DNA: TGTGCCAGCAGTTACGGAGGGGCCGGGGAGCTGTTTTTT.

Written as DNA, the CDR3 is TGCGCCAGCAGCCGGGGGAGGGACACTGAAGCTTTCTTT. Residues: CASSRGRDTEAFF. This chain links TRBV5-1 with TRBJ1-1; TRBD1 might be the D (5 bases). The CDR3 runs 13 residues. CDR1 is SGHRS and CDR2 is YFSETQ in the germline V gene. Deletions cut 4 bases from V and 3 bases from J, with 10 bases between.

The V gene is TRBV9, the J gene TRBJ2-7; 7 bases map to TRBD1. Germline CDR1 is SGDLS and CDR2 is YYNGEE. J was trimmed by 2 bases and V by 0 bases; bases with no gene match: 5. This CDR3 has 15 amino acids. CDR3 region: CASSVAVTGTYEQYF. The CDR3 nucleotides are TGTGCCAGCAGCGTAGCGGTGACAGGGACCTACGAGCAGTACTTC.